The 14 T cell receptor beta chains in this list originate from one sample, sequenced in a study of cytomegalovirus exposure and HLA in healthy donors. The PCR employed 60 Vbeta primers together with 13 Jbeta primers. TCRdb keeps only in-frame clones here, not all; method: immunoSEQ multiplex PCR. The sample includes about 170,000 clones, 62% seen only once; the top ten take around 2.9%. The sequencing sample was made of PBMCs. The receptors here all came from a man aged 40-49 years in good health and CMV-seronegative.

The gene calls are TRBV6-4 and TRBJ2-1, with TRBD2 matching over 9 bases. The V gene's germline CDR1 is MRHNA and CDR2 SNTAGT. The CDR3 loop spans 18 amino acids. V dropped 4 bases and J dropped 0; count of bases not matched to a gene: 10. The DNA for the CDR3 is TGTGCCAGCAGTGGTCCCCGACTAGCGGAAAGCTCCTACAATGAGCAGTTCTTC. It specifies CASSGPRLAESSYNEQFF.

The chain couples TRBV7-9 to TRBJ2-7; 7 bases are a match to TRBD2. V gave up 4 bases and J gave up 7 bases; unmatched junction bases: 10. Germline lookup yields CDR1 SEHNR and CDR2 FQNEAQ (reference sequence). This CDR3 spans 14 amino acids. The CDR3 loop is CASSSRGEAGEQYF. The CDR3 region has the DNA TGTGCCAGCAGCTCCCGGGGGGAAGCGGGGGAGCAGTACTTC.

The V and J genes are TRBV5-1 and TRBJ2-1, with 9 bases fitting TRBD1. CDR1 is SGHRS, CDR2 YFSETQ, per germline. The V segment lost 4 bases and the J segment 7 bases; nucleotides outside the gene matches: 6. CDR3 length equals 14 residues. The DNA for the CDR3 is TGCGCCAGCAGCATCGGGACAGGGCGGAATGAGCAGTTCTTC. This gives the protein CASSIGTGRNEQFF.

This clone was seen a few times. This chain uses TRBV7-2 with TRBJ2-3; 8 nucleotides agree with TRBD2. The CDR3 contains 15 residues. Trimming took 5 bases from V and 3 from J; bases not matched to a gene: 7. The germline V gene encodes CDR1 SGHTA and CDR2 FQGNSA. CDR3 residues: CASSPGGGSTDTQYF. As DNA, the CDR3 is TGTGCCAGCAGCCCCGGGGGGGGCTCGACAGATACGCAGTATTTT.

The genes are TRBV5-8 and TRBJ1-5; 7 nucleotides match TRBD1. V shed 4 bases, J shed 3 bases, and the junction held 10 bases outside the gene matches. The CDR3 is 16 amino acids. The germline gives CDR1 SGHTS, CDR2 YDEGEE. CDR3 sequence: CASSPETGASNQPQHF. In DNA, the CDR3 is TGTGCCAGCAGCCCGGAAACAGGGGCCTCCAATCAGCCCCAGCATTTT.

The chain carries TRBV27 and TRBJ2-2, with D possibly being TRBD1 (6 bases). V lost 5 bases to trimming and J lost 6 bases, with 7 bases between them. Per the germline V gene, CDR1 is MNHEY and CDR2 is SMNVEV (reference sequence). CDR3 size: 12 residues. CDR3 DNA: TGTGCCAGCAGTCACAGGGCCGGGGAGCTGTTTTTT. Protein sequence: CASSHRAGELFF.

The CDR3 here is CASSLTNTGELFF. CDR3 nucleotides: TGCGCCAGCAGCCTTACTAACACCGGGGAGCTGTTTTTT. J is TRBJ2-2 and V is TRBV5-1, with D hard to call. V was shortened by 4 bases and J by 2 bases, with 6 bases between the two germline ends. The CDR3 length is 13 residues. The germline gives CDR1 SGHRS, CDR2 YFSETQ.

This rearrangement joins TRBV10-3 to TRBJ2-3; maybe TRBD1 (6 bases). The CDR3 is 16 amino acids. Trimming shortened V by 9 bases and J by 1 base, and 20 bases separated the two germline ends. In germline, CDR1 is ENHRY, CDR2 SYGVKD. CDR3 DNA sequence: TGTGCCATACTTTCCGAACAGGGATTTGGCACAGATACGCAGTATTTT. Its protein product is CAILSEQGFGTDTQYF.

This chain joins TRBV18 and TRBJ2-7; D is unresolved. The V gene's germline CDR1 is KGHSH and CDR2 LQKENI. The CDR3 has 13 residues. V was trimmed by 1 base and J by 1 base, leaving 5 bases between them. CDR3 coding DNA: TGTGCCAGCTCACCACAGCGATCCTACGAGCAGTACTTC. Translated, it gives CASSPQRSYEQYF.

This clone was seen only once. The chain recombines TRBV5-1 with TRBJ2-1; 9 bases line up with TRBD2. Looked up from germline, CDR1 is SGHRS and CDR2 is YFSETQ. This CDR3 spans 17 amino acids. The J segment lost 6 bases and the V segment lost 1 base, leaving 11 bases of the junction unmatched. The chain's CDR3 is CASSLKRLAGSFNEQFF. DNA for the CDR3: TGCGCCAGCAGCTTGAAAAGGCTAGCGGGAAGTTTCAATGAGCAGTTCTTC.

The chain links TRBV18 to TRBJ1-2; tentatively, D is TRBD1 (5 bases). The length of the CDR3 is 13 residues. Germline V gene data show CDR1 as KGHSH and CDR2 as LQKENI. V was cut by 3 bases and J by 2 bases, with 7 bases left in between. The CDR3 nucleotides are TGTGCCAGCTCACCCGGGGGGAACTATGGCTACACCTTC. Its protein product is CASSPGGNYGYTF.

V gene TRBV11-2 combines with J gene TRBJ2-7, with D perhaps matching TRBD1 (6 bases). This CDR3 contains 15 residues. The V gene lost 1 base and the J gene lost 5 bases, with 15 bases spanning the gap. The germline V gene has CDR1 SGHAT and CDR2 FQNNGV. The CDR3 coding sequence is TGTGCCAGCAGCTTAGTGCAGACAGGACAGAACGAGCAGTACTTC. It encodes CASSLVQTGQNEQYF.

The rearrangement uses TRBV2 and TRBJ2-3; 9 bases align to TRBD2. CDR3 length: 17 amino acids. The ends lost 1 base at V and 1 base at J; junction bases unmatched: 6. Germline V gives CDR1 SNHLY, CDR2 FYNNEI. This chain's CDR3 is CASSEGRGGLGTDTQYF. The CDR3 DNA is TGTGCCAGCAGTGAAGGGCGGGGGGGTCTTGGCACAGATACGCAGTATTTT. The full variable domain, completed using reference TRBV2 and TRBJ2-3, is EPEVTQTPSHQVTQMGQEVILRCVPISNHLYFYWYRQILGQKVEFLVSFYNNEISEKSEIFDDQFSVERPDGSNFTLKIRSTKLEDSAMYFCASSEGRGGLGTDTQYFGPGTRLTVL.

The V gene is TRBV29-1, the J gene TRBJ2-1; 11 bases line up with TRBD2. Germline CDR1 and CDR2: SQVTM and ANQGSEA. This CDR3 region has 15 residues. V gave up 5 bases and J gave up 9 bases; unmatched junction bases: 12. The CDR3 bases are TGCAGCGTTCCCCTACTAGCGGGAGCCTCGTTTGAGCAGTTCTTC. Encoded protein: CSVPLLAGASFEQFF.